Each of the 16 T cell receptor beta chains below was sequenced from the same sample in a study of control samples from healthy donors and cancer patients. Produced via immunoSEQ multiplex PCR; TCRdb's table is partial and in-frame only. This table has 120,000 to 150,000 clones, about 89% appearing once. Source material: blood. The receptors originated from a man between 18 and 35 years old in good health.

The chain recombines TRBV15 with TRBJ2-5, with 9 bases matching TRBD2. This CDR3 spans 15 amino acids. CDR1 is LNHNV and CDR2 is YYDKDF in the germline V gene (reference sequence). Trimming removed 5 bases from V and 4 bases from J; junction bases left unmatched: 8. The CDR3 protein is CATSEKRGEAETQYF. The CDR3 DNA reads as TGTGCCACCAGCGAAAAGCGGGGGGAGGCAGAGACCCAGTACTTC. Looking up the rest from reference TRBV15 and TRBJ2-5 gives the full variable domain: DAMVIQNPRYQVTQFGKPVTLSCSQTLNHNVMYWYQQKSSQAPKLLFHYYDKDFNNEADTPDNFQSRRPNTSFCFLDIRSPGLGDTAMYLCATSEKRGEAETQYFGPGTRLLVL.

This clone occurred once. The chain employs TRBV2 and TRBJ1-4; no definite D call. There are 13 residues in the CDR3. The ends were cut back, 8 bases at V and 0 bases at J, with 7 bases in the middle. Germline V gives CDR1 SNHLY, CDR2 FYNNEI. CDR3 DNA sequence: TGTGCCAGCCTGAGGACAACTAATGAAAAACTGTTTTTT. Translating it yields CASLRTTNEKLFF.

The J gene is TRBJ1-3, the V gene TRBV19; D is possibly TRBD1 (6 bases). V lost 4 bases and J lost 11, with 12 bases in between. From germline, CDR1 is LNHDA and CDR2 SQIVND (reference sequence). The CDR3 has 12 residues. The CDR3 DNA reads TGTGCCAGTAGTAGGGGGCAAAGGGCCATATATTTT. Protein sequence: CASSRGQRAIYF.

The chain links TRBV29-1 to TRBJ1-4; D unclear. The germline V and J ends were trimmed by 0 bases and 4 bases, with 9 bases remaining between them. The CDR3 consists of 14 residues. The germline CDR1 and CDR2 sequences are SQVTM and ANQGSEA. The CDR3 region is CSVEDESVNEKLFF. The DNA of the CDR3 is TGCAGCGTTGAAGATGAGTCGGTTAATGAAAAACTGTTTTTT.

The chain carries TRBV27 and TRBJ2-5; perhaps TRBD2 as D (6 bases). The V and J ends lost 1 base and 2 bases respectively, with 11 bases between them. In germline, CDR1 is MNHEY, CDR2 SMNVEV (reference sequence). The CDR3 is 15 residues long. DNA of the CDR3: TGTGCCAGCAGTTTATGGCAGGGAGGACAAGAGACCCAGTACTTC. Its translation: CASSLWQGGQETQYF.

The chain uses TRBV3-1 (or the pseudogene TRBV3-2) and TRBJ1-6; D gene ambiguous. The V and J ends lost 5 bases and 0 bases respectively, with 8 bases between them. Germline V gives CDR1 LGHDT, CDR2 YNNKEL (reference sequence). This CDR3 is 15 amino acids long. The CDR3 here is CASSGRSSYNSPLHF. The CDR3 nucleotides are TGTGCCAGCAGCGGCCGAAGCTCCTATAATTCACCCCTCCACTTT.

This rearrangement joins TRBV11-2 to TRBJ2-7, with 9 bases that match TRBD2. V was pared by 2 bases and J by 1 base, with 3 bases of the junction left unmatched. Germline V gene sequence: CDR1 SGHAT, CDR2 FQNNGV. CDR3 length: 15 amino acids. The CDR3 DNA is TGTGCCAGCAGCTTATCCCTAGCGGGGTCCTACGAGCAGTACTTC. Translated: CASSLSLAGSYEQYF.

This chain uses TRBV2 with TRBJ2-1, with TRBD2 as a possible D gene (5 bases). The CDR3 sequence is 13 residues long. Germline loops: CDR1 SNHLY, CDR2 FYNNEI. Trimming removed 2 bases from V and 9 bases from J, with 11 bases in between. The CDR3 protein is CASSEIGRGEQFF. The DNA of the CDR3 is TGTGCCAGCAGTGAAATCGGCCGGGGTGAGCAGTTCTTC.

The chain is built from TRBV9 and TRBJ2-1; possible D gene TRBD1, 6 bases. This CDR3 has 15 residues. Trimming pared 0 bases from V and 5 bases from J, leaving 12 bases between. CDR1 is SGDLS and CDR2 is YYNGEE in the germline V gene. The CDR3 sequence: CASSVAGRGNNEQFF. The CDR3 nucleotides read TGTGCCAGCAGCGTAGCAGGCAGGGGTAACAATGAGCAGTTCTTC.

This sequence joins TRBV12-3 or TRBV12-4 and TRBJ1-1, with unresolved D. This CDR3 has 13 residues. Trimming cost V 0 bases and J 7 bases, with 9 bases left between them. CDR3 nucleotide sequence: TGTGCCAGCAGTTTAGCGGGTGGGGTTGAAGCTTTCTTT. This translates into CASSLAGGVEAFF.

The CDR3 DNA follows: TGTGCCAGCAGCTGGGGACTGAATAGCAATCAGCCCCAGCATTTT. Residues: CASSWGLNSNQPQHF. The V gene is TRBV7-9, the J gene TRBJ1-5, with D tentatively TRBD1 (5 bases). V was clipped by 4 bases and J by 0 bases, with 10 bases between them. The CDR3 is 15 residues long. CDR1 and CDR2 from the germline V gene are SEHNR and FQNEAQ (reference sequence).

The rearrangement links TRBV19 to TRBJ2-5; TRBD1 is a possible D gene (6 bases). The CDR3 runs 14 residues. Trimming took 4 bases from V and 3 from J, leaving 12 bases between them. The germline V gene encodes CDR1 LNHDA and CDR2 SQIVND (reference sequence). CDR3 coding DNA: TGTGCCAGTAGTACAAGACAGGTTAAAGAGACCCAGTACTTC. Its protein is CASSTRQVKETQYF.

CDR3 sequence reads: CASSGGDRAANIQYF. The DNA of the CDR3 is TGTGCCAGCAGTGGGGGTGACAGGGCGGCAAACATTCAGTACTTC. The chain employs TRBV2 and TRBJ2-4; 7 positions agree with TRBD1. The V segment lost 4 bases and the J segment 6 bases; nucleotides outside the gene matches: 9. The CDR3 has 15 residues. The germline V gene encodes CDR1 SNHLY and CDR2 FYNNEI.

The chain is built from TRBV7-3 and TRBJ2-7, with TRBD1 matching over 8 bases. The germline gives CDR1 SGHTA, CDR2 FQGTGA. CDR3 length equals 15 residues. The V segment lost 5 bases and the J segment 4 bases; nucleotides outside the gene matches: 10. Written as DNA, the CDR3 is TGTGCCAGCAGCCCCTCCGGACAGGGTGGGTACGAGCAGTACTTC. Translating it yields CASSPSGQGGYEQYF.

The gene calls are TRBV3-1 (or the pseudogene TRBV3-2) and TRBJ1-1; TRBD1 is a possible D gene (6 bases). The CDR3 has 12 amino acids. Trimming stripped 7 bases from V and 8 bases from J, with 14 bases between. CDR1 LGHDT and CDR2 YNNKEL come from the germline V gene (reference sequence). CDR3: CASKGQSAEAFF. The CDR3 DNA sequence: TGTGCCAGCAAAGGACAGTCGGCGGAAGCTTTCTTT.

The chain has TRBV5-1 and TRBJ1-5, with D possibly matching TRBD1 (5 bases). Germline values: CDR1 SGHRS, CDR2 YFSETQ. The CDR3 is 15 amino acids. V lost 0 bases and J 6 bases, leaving 13 bases between the germline ends. The CDR3 region has the DNA TGCGCCAGCAGCTTGGGGTTAGGGGAGGGTCAGCCCCAGCATTTT. Residues: CASSLGLGEGQPQHF.